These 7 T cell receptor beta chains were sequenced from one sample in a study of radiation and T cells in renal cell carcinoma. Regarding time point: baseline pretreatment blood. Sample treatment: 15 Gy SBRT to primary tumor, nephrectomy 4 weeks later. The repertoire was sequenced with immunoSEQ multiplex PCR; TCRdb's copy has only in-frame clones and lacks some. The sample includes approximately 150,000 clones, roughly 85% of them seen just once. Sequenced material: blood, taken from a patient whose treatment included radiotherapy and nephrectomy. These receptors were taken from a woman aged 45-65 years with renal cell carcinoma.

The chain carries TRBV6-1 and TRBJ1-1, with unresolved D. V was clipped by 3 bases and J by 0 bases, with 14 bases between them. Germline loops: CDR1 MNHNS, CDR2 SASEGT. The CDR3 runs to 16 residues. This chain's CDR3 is CASSDHHRTMNTEAFF. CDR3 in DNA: TGTGCCAGCAGTGACCACCACAGAACAATGAACACTGAAGCTTTCTTT.

For the CDR3, the DNA is TGTGCCAGCAGTCCTTTGGACACGGTGGGTGAAAAACTGTTTTTT. Translating gives CASSPLDTVGEKLFF. V is TRBV5-5 and J is TRBJ1-4, with D tentatively TRBD1 (5 bases). This CDR3 spans 15 amino acids. V lost 5 bases and J lost 7, with 18 bases in between. Germline assignment: CDR1 SGHKS and CDR2 YYEKEE (reference sequence). The variable domain in full, with the rest retrieved from reference TRBV5-5 and TRBJ1-4, is DAGVTQSPTHLIKTRGQQVTLRCSPISGHKSVSWYQQVLGQGPQFIFQYYEKEERGRGNFPDRFSARQFPNYSSELNVNALLLGDSALYLCASSPLDTVGEKLFFGSGTQLSVL.

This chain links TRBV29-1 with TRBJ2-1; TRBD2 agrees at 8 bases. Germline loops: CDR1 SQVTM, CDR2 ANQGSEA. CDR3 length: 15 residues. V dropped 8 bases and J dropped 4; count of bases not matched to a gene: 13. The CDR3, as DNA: TGCAGCCAAAACTGGGCGGGGGGCCTATACAATGAGCAGTTCTTC. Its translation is CSQNWAGGLYNEQFF.

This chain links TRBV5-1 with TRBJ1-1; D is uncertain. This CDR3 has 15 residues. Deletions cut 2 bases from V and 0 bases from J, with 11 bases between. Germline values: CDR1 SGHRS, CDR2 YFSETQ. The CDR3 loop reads CASSFSTAMNTEAFF. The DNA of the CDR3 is TGCGCCAGCAGCTTTAGTACAGCGATGAACACTGAAGCTTTCTTT.

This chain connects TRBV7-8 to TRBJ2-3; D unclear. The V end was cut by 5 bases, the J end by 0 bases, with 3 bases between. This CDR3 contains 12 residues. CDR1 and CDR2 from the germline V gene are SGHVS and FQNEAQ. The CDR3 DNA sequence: TGTGCCAGCAGCCCTAGCACAGATACGCAGTATTTT. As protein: CASSPSTDTQYF.

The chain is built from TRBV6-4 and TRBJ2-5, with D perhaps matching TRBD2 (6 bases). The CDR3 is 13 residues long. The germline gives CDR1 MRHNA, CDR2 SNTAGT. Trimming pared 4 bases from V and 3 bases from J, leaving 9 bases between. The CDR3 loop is CASSVASEETQYF. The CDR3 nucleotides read TGTGCCAGCAGTGTGGCTAGCGAAGAGACCCAGTACTTC.

The CDR3 sequence: CASSLGQGAGGYTF. In nucleotides, the CDR3 is TGTGCCAGCAGCTTGGGACAGGGGGCTGGTGGCTACACCTTC. The chain links TRBV5-4 to TRBJ1-2, with TRBD1 matching over 10 bases. The CDR3 has 14 amino acids. V shed 0 bases and J 7 bases; nucleotides not matched to a gene: 3. The germline CDR1 and CDR2 sequences are SGHNT and YYREEE (reference sequence).